These 11 T cell receptor beta chains were sequenced from one sample in a study of beta chain features in type 1 diabetes. As every portion of the isolated RNA was reverse transcribed, the sequencing read expressed TCRB transcripts. TCRdb's table, derived via immunoSEQ multiplex PCR, lists solely in-frame clones and lacks some. The sample records some 300,000 clones, 8% being singletons. What was sequenced was central memory CD4+ T cells from blood. The receptors were sampled from a woman in her late teens or twenties in good health.

This clone was counted only a few times. The chain has TRBV11-2 and TRBJ2-3, with D uncertain. In germline, CDR1 is SGHAT, CDR2 FQNNGV. This CDR3 contains 13 residues. Between the trimmed V and J ends, which lost 3 bases and 0 bases, there was a span of 4 bases. The CDR3 reads CASSFWSTDTQYF. DNA of the CDR3: TGTGCCAGCAGCTTTTGGAGCACAGATACGCAGTATTTT.

This clone showed up just a few times. This chain connects TRBV7-8 to TRBJ2-3; TRBD1 agrees at 9 bases. Germline V CDR1 and CDR2: SGHVS, FQNEAQ. The CDR3 spans 15 residues. The junction had 5 bases not matched to a gene; V was cut back by 5 bases and J by 2 bases. As DNA, the CDR3 is TGTGCCAGCAGCACGACAGGGGGATACACAGATACGCAGTATTTT. Protein sequence: CASSTTGGYTDTQYF.

There are a few counts of this clone. The rearrangement links TRBV28 to TRBJ1-1, with D unclear. This CDR3 has 12 residues. Trimming stripped 5 bases from V and 4 bases from J, with 8 bases between. CDR1 and CDR2 from the germline V gene are MDHEN and SYDVKM. This CDR3 reads CASSAYSTEAFF. The CDR3 coding sequence is TGTGCCAGCAGTGCCTATTCCACTGAAGCTTTCTTT. Combining the CDR3 with reference TRBV28 and TRBJ1-1 gives the whole variable domain DVKVTQSSRYLVKRTGEKVFLECVQDMDHENMFWYRQDPGLGLRLIYFSYDVKMKEKGDIPEGYSVSREKKERFSLILESASTNQTSMYLCASSAYSTEAFFGQGTRLTVV.

This clone was counted a few times. This chain links TRBV2 with TRBJ2-1, with 7 bases that match TRBD1. The CDR3 covers 13 residues. Germline lookup yields CDR1 SNHLY and CDR2 FYNNEI. Unmatched junction bases numbered 10, after V lost 7 bases and J lost 10 bases. The CDR3 loop is CASIYTGEGEQFF. In DNA form, the CDR3 reads TGTGCCAGCATTTATACAGGGGAAGGGGAGCAGTTCTTC.

This clone was counted ten times or more. The chain joins TRBV7-9 to TRBJ1-1, with D uncertain. Germline CDR1 is SEHNR and CDR2 is FQNEAQ (reference sequence). This CDR3 has 13 residues. V lost 5 bases and J lost 7, with 14 bases in between. CDR3 amino acids: CASSLQSPLEAFF. In nucleotides, the CDR3 is TGTGCCAGCAGCCTGCAATCCCCTCTTGAAGCTTTCTTT.

This clone was observed a few times. The genes are TRBV7-6 and TRBJ1-5; D is perhaps TRBD1 (5 bases). Germline V gives CDR1 SGHVS, CDR2 FNYEAQ. The CDR3 length is 15 residues. V lost 3 bases and J lost 4, with 13 bases in between. DNA for the CDR3: TGTGCCAGCAGCTTCGGCCGGGGCCGGAATCAGCCCCAGCATTTT. Amino acids: CASSFGRGRNQPQHF.

The chain employs TRBV5-6 and TRBJ2-3, with 7 nucleotides matching TRBD2. Germline lookup yields CDR1 SGHDT and CDR2 YYEEEE. The CDR3 loop spans 14 amino acids. J lost 4 bases, V lost 4 bases, and 6 bases had no gene match. For the CDR3, the DNA is TGTGCCAGCAGCGCAATCGGGGGGTCAGATACGCAGTATTTT. Protein product: CASSAIGGSDTQYF.

The chain joins TRBV5-5 to TRBJ1-4; D is perhaps TRBD1 (5 bases). The V end was cut by 2 bases, the J end by 5 bases, with 19 bases between. The CDR3 has 17 residues. CDR1 is SGHKS, CDR2 YYEKEE, per germline (reference sequence). The CDR3 reads CASSFGRPMGQNEKLFF. The CDR3 DNA is TGTGCCAGCAGCTTTGGGAGACCCATGGGGCAAAATGAAAAACTGTTTTTT. Filled out from reference TRBV5-5 and TRBJ1-4, the complete variable domain reads DAGVTQSPTHLIKTRGQQVTLRCSPISGHKSVSWYQQVLGQGPQFIFQYYEKEERGRGNFPDRFSARQFPNYSSELNVNALLLGDSALYLCASSFGRPMGQNEKLFFGSGTQLSVL.

This clone was seen at least ten times. CDR3 protein: CAITPREDRPQHF. CDR3 nucleotide sequence: TGTGCCATCACCCCCAGGGAAGATCGGCCCCAGCATTTT. The chain couples TRBV10-3 to TRBJ1-5; possibly TRBD1 for D (5 bases). CDR3 size: 13 residues. Trimming removed 7 bases at V and 9 bases at J, with 16 bases between. The germline V gene has CDR1 ENHRY and CDR2 SYGVKD.

Comment on this clone: At one end, the junction sequence differs from germline, possibly due to a read error. The rearrangement links TRBV27 to TRBJ1-5, with unresolved D. This CDR3 is built from 13 residues. Per germline, CDR1 MNHEY and CDR2 SMNVEV (reference sequence). CDR3 loop: CASSSNLGQPRHF. The DNA for the CDR3 is TGTGCCAGCAGTTCGAACCTCGGTCAGCCCCGGCATTTT.

Concerning this clone itself: Mismatch with germline at one junction end may stem from a read error. The sample has other DNA sequences that encode this CDR3 too. This chain joins TRBV2 and TRBJ1-1; maybe TRBD1 (6 bases). Germline assignment: CDR1 SNHLY and CDR2 FYNNEI. This CDR3 comprises 14 residues. CDR3 in DNA: TGTGCCAGCAGGGAAGACAGGTTAAACACTGAAGCTTTCTTT. This gives the protein CASREDRLNTEAFF.